This TCR beta chain was documented in a study of Ad26.COV2.S vaccination and SARS-CoV-2 variants. This CDR3 has 15 residues. In germline, CDR1 is SGHRS, CDR2 YFSETQ. The V end lost 3 bases, the J end lost 1 base, and 12 bases lay between the germline ends. A few counts support this clone. The antigen remains undetermined. Profiling relied on immunoSEQ multiplex PCR, and the TCRdb table lists in-frame clones only, not all of them. This sample has about 350,000 clones, with approximately 90% found just once. Findings of the study overall: Individuals receiving vaccine had higher spike-specific TCR breadth than placebo recipients did.

The TCR originated in a human donor who had recovered from COVID-19. The genes are TRBV5-1 and TRBJ2-3, with D possibly being TRBD2 (5 bases). The material was peripheral blood, obtained after recovery from COVID-19. In nucleotides, the CDR3 is TGCGCCAGCAGCTCCCATGGACTTCGCACAGATACGCAGTATTTT. Its translation is CASSSHGLRTDTQYF.